What follows are 12 T cell receptor beta chains derived from one specimen sequenced in a study of beta chain features in type 1 diabetes. Isolated RNA was reverse transcribed in full, so expressed TCRB transcripts were sequenced. Sequenced by immunoSEQ multiplex PCR; TCRdb stores in-frame clones only, minus some. The repertoire holds around 300,000 clones, more than 9.5% seen once, with approximately 0.016% in the top ten. Sequencing was carried out using naive CD4+ T cells from blood. These receptors were obtained from a woman in her 30s in good health.

V and J are TRBV6-5 and TRBJ2-1; 10 nucleotides match TRBD2. The CDR3 has 14 amino acids. Germline V lookup: CDR1 MNHEY, CDR2 SVGAGI. Losses at the gene ends were 6 bases for V and 9 bases for J; bases not matched to a gene: 8. The CDR3 sequence is CASRSSGRLGEQFF. The CDR3 bases are TGTGCCAGCAGAAGTAGCGGGAGGCTGGGTGAGCAGTTCTTC.

The V call is TRBV7-2, the J call TRBJ2-7; tentatively, D is TRBD2 (6 bases). CDR3 length: 16 residues. Germline CDR1 reads SGHTA; CDR2 reads FQGNSA. Between the trimmed V and J ends, which lost 5 bases and 1 base, there was a span of 18 bases. In DNA, the CDR3 is TGTGCCAGCAGCCGGGTCAGGACGGGGAGGTCCTACGAGCAGTACTTC. As protein: CASSRVRTGRSYEQYF.

The chain carries TRBV27 and TRBJ2-3; 14 bases line up with TRBD2. The V segment lost 2 bases and the J segment 5 bases; nucleotides outside the gene matches: 6. The germline V gene has CDR1 MNHEY and CDR2 SMNVEV (reference sequence). The CDR3 extends over 17 amino acids. The CDR3 DNA sequence: TGTGCCAGCAGTTTAGGCGGACTAGCGGGAGGTGTAGATACGCAGTATTTT. This sequence encodes CASSLGGLAGGVDTQYF.

This clone was seen more than once but under ten times. This chain connects TRBV2 to TRBJ2-5; D might be TRBD2 (6 bases). Trimming left V 7 bases short and J 1 base short, with 10 bases between. The V gene's germline CDR1 is SNHLY and CDR2 FYNNEI. This CDR3 comprises 13 residues. The CDR3 sequence is CASTRDFQETQYF. The CDR3 DNA is TGTGCCAGCACCCGGGACTTCCAAGAGACCCAGTACTTC.

The gene calls are TRBV9 and TRBJ2-6; no definite D call. Trimming removed 4 bases from V and 2 bases from J, with 7 bases in between. This CDR3 region has 14 residues. The germline V gene has CDR1 SGDLS and CDR2 YYNGEE. CDR3 in amino acids: CASSISAGANVLTF. CDR3 nucleotides: TGTGCCAGCAGCATCTCAGCTGGGGCCAACGTCCTGACTTTC.

This clone was detected only a few times. The chain couples TRBV28 to TRBJ2-7; 9 bases line up with TRBD1. CDR3 length equals 15 residues. Germline loops: CDR1 MDHEN, CDR2 SYDVKM. Trimming cost V 3 bases and J 3 bases; bases outside gene matches: 6. The CDR3 nucleotides are TGTGCCAGCAGTTTCCCAGAGACAGGGGGCTACGAGCAGTACTTC. Protein: CASSFPETGGYEQYF. Together with reference TRBV28 and TRBJ2-7, the CDR3 gives the full variable domain: DVKVTQSSRYLVKRTGEKVFLECVQDMDHENMFWYRQDPGLGLRLIYFSYDVKMKEKGDIPEGYSVSREKKERFSLILESASTNQTSMYLCASSFPETGGYEQYFGPGTRLTVT.

In regard to this clone: At one end, the junction sequence differs from germline, possibly due to a read error. The rearrangement uses TRBV7-7 and TRBJ2-2, with D possibly being TRBD1 (5 bases). The length of the CDR3 is 14 residues. CDR1 is SSHAT, CDR2 FNYEAQ, per germline (reference sequence). The CDR3 DNA is TGTGCTAGCAGCTTAGGACAGAACACCGGGGAGCTGTTTTTT. Translated: CASSLGQNTGELFF. Complete variable domain (other parts from reference TRBV7-7 and TRBJ2-2): GAGVSQSPRYKVTKRGQDVTLRCDPISSHATLYWYQQALGQGPEFLTYFNYEAQPDKSGLPSDRFSAERPEGSISTLTIQRTEQRDSAMYRCASSLGQNTGELFFGEGSRLTVL.

J is TRBJ2-1 and V is TRBV9, with D unresolved. CDR3 length equals 13 residues. The V end lost 1 base, the J end lost 5 bases, and 7 bases lay between the germline ends. Germline V gene sequence: CDR1 SGDLS, CDR2 YYNGEE. In DNA form, the CDR3 reads TGTGCCAGCAGCGTACCCTTCGACAATGAGCAGTTCTTC. Amino acids: CASSVPFDNEQFF.

This clone was detected a few times. The J gene is TRBJ1-2, the V gene TRBV7-2; 9 bases agree with TRBD1. J lost 0 bases, V lost 6 bases, and 11 bases had no gene match. Germline values: CDR1 SGHTA, CDR2 FQGNSA. This CDR3 has 17 residues. DNA of the CDR3: TGTGCCAGCAGTTTGATCGGACAGGGGCAGGCTAACTATGGCTACACCTTC. Translation gives CASSLIGQGQANYGYTF.

The sample holds a few counts of this clone. The chain is built from TRBV28 and TRBJ2-7; a possible D gene is TRBD1 (5 bases). The germline gives CDR1 MDHEN, CDR2 SYDVKM. The ends were cut back, 6 bases at V and 5 bases at J, with 20 bases in the middle. The CDR3 contains 15 residues. The DNA for the CDR3 is TGTGCCAGCAGCTTTAGGGGTCTAGTAAGGGACGAGCAGTACTTC. Translation gives CASSFRGLVRDEQYF.

This clone was seen a few times. This rearrangement joins TRBV10-3 to TRBJ2-7, with D possibly TRBD2 on 6 matching bases. V lost 3 bases, J lost 3 bases, and 12 bases lay in between. Germline V gives CDR1 ENHRY, CDR2 SYGVKD. The CDR3 extends over 14 amino acids. This CDR3 reads CAISDSSENYEQYF. CDR3 sequence (DNA): TGTGCCATCAGTGATTCTAGCGAAAACTACGAGCAGTACTTC.

This clone has a handful of counts. This sequence joins TRBV19 and TRBJ2-5, with 7 bases that match TRBD1. The V segment lost 5 bases and the J segment 4 bases; nucleotides outside the gene matches: 10. The germline V gene has CDR1 LNHDA and CDR2 SQIVND (reference sequence). The CDR3 is 15 residues long. The CDR3 sequence is CASSRQGIKTETQYF. For the CDR3, the DNA is TGTGCCAGTAGTCGACAGGGTATCAAGACAGAGACCCAGTACTTC.